Each of the 32 T cell receptor beta chains below was sequenced from the same sample in a study of T cell clonotyping in hematopoietic cell transplantation. Sequenced by immunoSEQ multiplex PCR; TCRdb stores in-frame clones only, minus some. Of some 17,000 clones listed, 90% are singletons. Sequenced input: peripheral blood mononuclear cells. Receptors were obtained from a man aged 50 or older in good health. Some clones in this sample may be carry-over from other donors' samples.

This chain uses TRBV5-1 with TRBJ1-2, with D possibly being TRBD1 (6 bases). This CDR3 comprises 13 residues. Germline assignment: CDR1 SGHRS and CDR2 YFSETQ. Trimming pared 4 bases from V and 4 bases from J, leaving 11 bases between. For the CDR3, the DNA is TGCGCCAGCAGCCTGGGACAAACCTATGGCTACACCTTC. Its protein product is CASSLGQTYGYTF. Together with reference TRBV5-1 and TRBJ1-2, the CDR3 gives the full variable domain: KAGVTQTPRYLIKTRGQQVTLSCSPISGHRSVSWYQQTPGQGLQFLFEYFSETQRNKGNFPGRFSGRQFSNSRSEMNVSTLELGDSALYLCASSLGQTYGYTFGSGTRLTVV.

The chain uses TRBV6-5 and TRBJ2-5, with 13 bases identical to TRBD2. Germline loops: CDR1 MNHEY, CDR2 SVGAGI. The CDR3 totals 15 residues. Trimming at V came to 2 bases and at J to 5 bases, leaving 2 bases not matched to a gene. In nucleotides, the CDR3 is TGTGCCAGCAGTTACGGACTAGCGGGGGTCGAGACCCAGTACTTC. It yields the protein CASSYGLAGVETQYF.

The chain combines TRBV7-3 with TRBJ1-1, with TRBD1 as a possible D gene (5 bases). Deletions cut 1 base from V and 3 bases from J, with 6 bases between. The CDR3 extends over 13 amino acids. CDR1 and CDR2 (germline): SGHTA, FQGTGA. CDR3 region: CASSLIGDTEAFF. CDR3 DNA sequence: TGTGCCAGCAGCTTAATAGGGGACACTGAAGCTTTCTTT.

The J gene is TRBJ2-6, the V gene TRBV27; TRBD2 matches at 8 bases. J gave up 1 base and V 3 bases, and 5 bases lay outside the gene matches. CDR3 length equals 17 residues. Germline lookup yields CDR1 MNHEY and CDR2 SMNVEV (reference sequence). CDR3: CASSLRSGGSGANVLTF. The CDR3 DNA is TGTGCCAGCAGTTTGAGAAGCGGGGGATCTGGGGCCAACGTCCTGACTTTC.

The V and J genes are TRBV5-1 and TRBJ1-5; D not resolved. The CDR3 runs to 14 residues. V was pared by 0 bases and J by 2 bases, with 6 bases between. CDR1 is SGHRS, CDR2 YFSETQ, per germline. The CDR3 region is CASSLGGGNQPQHF. CDR3 DNA sequence: TGCGCCAGCAGCTTGGGGGGAGGCAATCAGCCCCAGCATTTT.

The chain uses TRBV29-1 and TRBJ2-1; TRBD1 matches at 7 bases. The germline gives CDR1 SQVTM, CDR2 ANQGSEA. The V gene end was trimmed by 8 bases and the J gene end by 10 bases; junction bases not matched to a gene: 14. The CDR3 runs to 13 residues. CDR3 DNA sequence: TGCAGCACCAATACCGACAGGGCCAGGGAGCAGTTCTTC. Protein: CSTNTDRAREQFF.

The rearrangement uses TRBV2 and TRBJ2-5; D is undetermined. The CDR3 runs to 11 residues. V lost 5 bases, J lost 5 bases, and 6 bases lay in between. The germline CDR1 and CDR2 sequences are SNHLY and FYNNEI. The CDR3 DNA sequence: TGTGCCAGCAGTCCGTGGGAGACCCAGTACTTC. Its translation is CASSPWETQYF. Full variable domain (rest looked up from reference TRBV2 and TRBJ2-5): EPEVTQTPSHQVTQMGQEVILRCVPISNHLYFYWYRQILGQKVEFLVSFYNNEISEKSEIFDDQFSVERPDGSNFTLKIRSTKLEDSAMYFCASSPWETQYFGPGTRLLVL.

The rearrangement links TRBV7-3 to TRBJ1-2, with 9 bases identical to TRBD1. CDR3 size: 17 residues. J was trimmed by 3 bases and V by 6 bases; bases with no gene match: 14. Germline V gene lookup returns CDR1 SGHTA and CDR2 FQGTGA. The CDR3 spells CASRKRPQDRGHYGYTF. CDR3 sequence (DNA): TGTGCCAGCAGAAAACGGCCCCAGGACAGGGGACACTATGGCTACACCTTC.

The chain has TRBV6-4 and TRBJ2-3; D may be TRBD2 (7 bases). This CDR3 region has 15 residues. CDR1 MRHNA and CDR2 SNTAGT come from the germline V gene. The germline V and J ends were trimmed by 3 bases and 1 base, with 11 bases remaining between them. Here the CDR3 DNA reads TGTGCCAGCAGTGAGGAGGGGGGGCGCACAGATACGCAGTATTTT. Protein product: CASSEEGGRTDTQYF.

CDR3 protein: CAWSVGSGSADTQYF. CDR3 bases: TGTGCCTGGAGTGTTGGTAGCGGGAGCGCAGATACGCAGTATTTT. V gene TRBV30 combines with J gene TRBJ2-3, with 9 bases matching TRBD2. The germline CDR1 and CDR2 sequences are GTSNPN and SVGIG (reference sequence). Trimming removed 0 bases from V and 4 bases from J; junction bases left unmatched: 5. The CDR3 is 15 amino acids.

The V call is TRBV6-5, the J call TRBJ1-2; 8 nucleotides match TRBD1. Germline V gene sequence: CDR1 MNHEY, CDR2 SVGAGI. J lost 13 bases, V lost 2 bases, and 9 bases had no gene match. This CDR3 is 13 amino acids long. CDR3 sequence (DNA): TGTGCCAGCAGTTACGACCTTCGGACAGGGCGCACCTTC. Translated, it gives CASSYDLRTGRTF.

The V gene is TRBV28, the J gene TRBJ2-5; D is ambiguous. The length of the CDR3 is 13 residues. Germline CDR1 reads MDHEN; CDR2 reads SYDVKM. V lost 2 bases and J 5 bases, leaving 9 bases between the germline ends. The CDR3 DNA reads as TGTGCCAGCAGTTTAAACCCTGTGGAGACCCAGTACTTC. This gives the protein CASSLNPVETQYF.

The chain recombines TRBV6-5 with TRBJ1-5; the D gene is possibly TRBD1 (5 bases). This CDR3 region has 12 residues. The ends were cut back, 6 bases at V and 2 bases at J, with 5 bases in the middle. Germline-derived CDR1 and CDR2 are MNHEY and SVGAGI. The DNA of the CDR3 is TGTGCCAGCAGGACAGGCAATCAGCCCCAGCATTTT. This gives the protein CASRTGNQPQHF.

This clone was recorded once. This rearrangement joins TRBV28 to TRBJ1-3, with a weak D call TRBD1 (6 bases). The CDR3 length is 12 residues. CDR1 is MDHEN, CDR2 SYDVKM, per germline. CDR3 region: CATRGRAGSIYF. CDR3 sequence (DNA): TGTGCGACACGGGGGCGGGCAGGCTCCATATATTTT.

This clone was counted only a few times. CDR3 in amino acids: CASSPGDTYEQYF. The CDR3, as DNA: TGTGCCAGTAGCCCGGGGGACACCTACGAGCAGTACTTC. The rearrangement uses TRBV19 and TRBJ2-7; D tentatively fits TRBD1 or TRBD2 (6 bases each). CDR1 and CDR2 (germline): LNHDA, SQIVND (reference sequence). The V gene lost 6 bases and the J gene lost 2 bases, with 11 bases spanning the gap. This CDR3 contains 13 residues.

This clone was seen a single time. The chain joins TRBV28 to TRBJ2-3, with TRBD2 matching 10 bases. Germline V lookup: CDR1 MDHEN, CDR2 SYDVKM. Trimming removed 5 bases from V and 6 bases from J; junction bases left unmatched: 11. The CDR3 loop spans 16 amino acids. The CDR3 loop reads CASSPSSGGRLDTQYF. The CDR3 region has the DNA TGTGCCAGCAGTCCAAGTAGCGGGGGGCGCCTCGATACGCAGTATTTT.

V gene TRBV4-1 combines with J gene TRBJ1-2; no firm D call. This CDR3 is built from 15 residues. Germline CDR1 reads MGHRA; CDR2 reads YSYEKL. Trimming left V 1 base short and J 4 bases short, with 13 bases between. The CDR3 DNA sequence: TGCGCCAGCAGCCAAGGGAGCCGTGGCATCTATGGCTACACCTTC. Protein product: CASSQGSRGIYGYTF.

A word on this clone: No DNA is shown, since the ends of the CDR3 on it are uncertain; the CDR3 is the one TCRdb lists. The V call is TRBV1, the J call TRBJ1-5; whether TRBD1, the table's D call, matches the DNA was not checked. TRBV1 is a listed pseudogene. The CDR3 has 16 amino acids, counting both end residues. CDR3 sequence: CTSRVGTGSSNQPQHF.

The chain uses TRBV5-1 and TRBJ2-2; the D gene is possibly TRBD1 (6 bases). V lost 2 bases to trimming and J lost 4 bases, with 12 bases between them. From germline, CDR1 is SGHRS and CDR2 YFSETQ. The CDR3 contains 15 residues. CDR3 region: CASSFTGMFTGELFF. The CDR3 DNA reads TGCGCCAGCAGCTTCACAGGGATGTTCACCGGGGAGCTGTTTTTT. Together with reference TRBV5-1 and TRBJ2-2, the CDR3 gives the full variable domain: KAGVTQTPRYLIKTRGQQVTLSCSPISGHRSVSWYQQTPGQGLQFLFEYFSETQRNKGNFPGRFSGRQFSNSRSEMNVSTLELGDSALYLCASSFTGMFTGELFFGEGSRLTVL.

V gene TRBV5-6 combines with J gene TRBJ1-5, with D possibly matching TRBD1 (6 bases). Germline values: CDR1 SGHDT, CDR2 YYEEEE. The CDR3 has 13 amino acids. V lost 4 bases, J lost 5 bases, and 10 bases lay in between. CDR3 sequence: CASSQTGDQPQHF. The DNA of the CDR3 is TGTGCCAGCAGCCAGACAGGAGATCAGCCCCAGCATTTT.

The rearrangement joins TRBV4-2 to TRBJ1-2; 7 bases align to TRBD1. This CDR3 is 14 amino acids long. The germline V gene encodes CDR1 LGHNA and CDR2 YNFKEQ. V lost 5 bases and J lost 8; bases outside the gene matches: 11. The CDR3 spells CASSTGTVTEGYTF. The CDR3 nucleotides read TGTGCCAGCAGCACCGGGACAGTAACGGAAGGCTACACCTTC.

The chain combines TRBV28 with TRBJ1-4, with D perhaps TRBD1 (6 bases). The CDR3 is 15 residues long. CDR1 and CDR2 from the germline V gene are MDHEN and SYDVKM. V was cut by 6 bases and J by 4 bases, with 15 bases left in between. CDR3 in amino acids: CASRPTGGSNEKLFF. The DNA for the CDR3 is TGTGCCAGCAGGCCCACGGGGGGCAGTAATGAAAAACTGTTTTTT.

V gene TRBV9 combines with J gene TRBJ1-2, with 9 bases that match TRBD1. V gave up 0 bases and J gave up 7 bases; unmatched junction bases: 7. This CDR3 spans 15 amino acids. The germline V gene has CDR1 SGDLS and CDR2 YYNGEE. In DNA, the CDR3 is TGTGCCAGCAGCGTAGTCTCGGGACAGGGAGGTGGCTACACCTTC. It yields the protein CASSVVSGQGGGYTF.

The rearrangement links TRBV5-1 to TRBJ1-2; TRBD1 agrees at 8 bases. With 5 bases clipped from V and 7 bases from J, the junction kept 7 bases outside the gene matches. The CDR3 runs to 13 residues. Germline lookup yields CDR1 SGHRS and CDR2 YFSETQ. CDR3 nucleotides: TGCGCCAGCAGGCAAGGACAGGGTGGTGGCTACACCTTC. As protein: CASRQGQGGGYTF.

This chain uses TRBV5-1 with TRBJ2-2, with TRBD1 as a possible D gene (5 bases). From germline, CDR1 is SGHRS and CDR2 YFSETQ. V was cut by 8 bases and J by 0 bases, with 11 bases left in between. The CDR3 has 14 amino acids. This CDR3 is CASHQGANTGELFF. DNA of the CDR3: TGCGCCAGTCACCAGGGCGCGAACACCGGGGAGCTGTTTTTT.

The CDR3 reads CAISESLDTQYF. For the CDR3, the DNA is TGTGCCATCAGTGAGTCGCTTGATACGCAGTATTTT. The chain joins TRBV10-3 to TRBJ2-3; D is unresolved. V lost 0 bases to trimming and J lost 6 bases, with 4 bases between them. In germline, CDR1 is ENHRY, CDR2 SYGVKD. The CDR3 totals 12 residues.

V gene TRBV7-6 combines with J gene TRBJ2-2; the D is unclear. This CDR3 is built from 14 residues. The germline CDR1 and CDR2 sequences are SGHVS and FNYEAQ. V lost 7 bases to trimming and J lost 0 bases, with 9 bases between them. CDR3 residues: CASTRVANTGELFF. The CDR3 nucleotides are TGTGCCAGCACCAGAGTTGCGAACACCGGGGAGCTGTTTTTT.

The rearrangement joins TRBV2 to TRBJ1-2, with 7 nucleotides matching TRBD1. The CDR3 is made up of 15 amino acids. With V trimmed by 5 bases and J by 0 bases, 6 bases remained unmatched. Germline CDR1 SNHLY, CDR2 FYNNEI. This CDR3 is CASSPQQGSNYGYTF. In nucleotides, the CDR3 is TGTGCCAGCAGTCCCCAACAGGGGTCTAACTATGGCTACACCTTC.

In its sample, this clone was seen once. V usage is TRBV2 and J usage is TRBJ1-2; no definite D call. V lost 6 bases and J 8 bases, leaving 10 bases between the germline ends. CDR1 is SNHLY, CDR2 FYNNEI, per germline. CDR3 length: 11 residues. The CDR3 DNA sequence: TGTGCCAGCAGGGCTCTCCAGGGCTACACCTTC. This gives the protein CASRALQGYTF. The full variable domain, completed using reference TRBV2 and TRBJ1-2, is EPEVTQTPSHQVTQMGQEVILRCVPISNHLYFYWYRQILGQKVEFLVSFYNNEISEKSEIFDDQFSVERPDGSNFTLKIRSTKLEDSAMYFCASRALQGYTFGSGTRLTVV.

The genes are TRBV4-3 and TRBJ2-7; 11 positions match TRBD2. Germline assignment: CDR1 LGHNA and CDR2 YSLEER. The junction had 7 bases not matched to a gene; V was cut back by 0 bases and J by 0 bases. The CDR3 is made up of 18 amino acids. This chain's CDR3 is CASSQERTSGFLSYEQYF. The DNA for the CDR3 is TGCGCCAGCAGCCAAGAACGGACTAGCGGGTTCCTCTCCTACGAGCAGTACTTC.

The V gene is TRBV7-2, the J gene TRBJ2-5; 11 positions agree with TRBD2. V trimming: 5 bases; J trimming: 3 bases; junction bases outside the gene matches: 5. The germline V gene has CDR1 SGHTA and CDR2 FQGNSA. The CDR3 runs 15 residues. The CDR3 region has the DNA TGTGCCAGCAGCACCCGACTAGCGGGGAAAGAGACCCAGTACTTC. Protein product: CASSTRLAGKETQYF.

The V and J genes are TRBV30 and TRBJ1-6, with D maybe TRBD1 (5 bases). Trimming stripped 1 base from V and 9 bases from J, with 13 bases between. Germline V gene data show CDR1 as GTSNPN and CDR2 as SVGIG (reference sequence). There are 14 residues in the CDR3. In DNA form, the CDR3 reads TGTGCCTGGAGTGAAGGGGTCGTAGGTTCACCCCTCCACTTT. As protein: CAWSEGVVGSPLHF.